Listed below are T cell receptor beta chains from one sample, sequenced in a study of spatial heterogeneity in lung cancer. From the 5' RACE reads, TCRdb called clonotypes with MiXCR, one entry per CDR3 protein. The sample has tens of thousands of distinct CDR3 sequences, approximately 20% seen once. The sequenced sample was PBMCs, obtained at surgery. The receptors originated from a male donor with early-stage non-small cell lung cancer. The CDR3 runs from the conserved cysteine through the conserved F or W. D genes are given only for firm matches. Some rows have no size entry. The others give once, few or many, or a class for an expanded clone.

D gene | CDR3 length | J gene | V gene | clone size | CDR3 protein | CDR3 DNA
- | 18 | TRBJ2-6 | TRBV5-4 | many | CASSQTGTGPSGANVLTF | TGTGCCAGCAGCCAGACAGGGACTGGGCCCTCTGGGGCCAACGTCCTGACTTTC
- | 14 | TRBJ1-2 | TRBV19 | - | CASRLVQEDYGYTF | TGTGCCAGTAGACTAGTCCAGGAGGACTATGGCTACACCTTC
- | 14 | TRBJ1-1 | TRBV5-1 | - | CASSLGQVNTEAFF | TGCGCCAGCAGCTTGGGGCAGGTCAACACTGAAGCTTTCTTT
- | 14 | TRBJ1-1 | TRBV4-1 | - | CASSQGNRDTEAFF | TGCGCCAGCAGCCAAGGGAACAGGGACACTGAAGCTTTCTTT
- | 15 | TRBJ2-3 | TRBV5-1 | - | CASSLTGLGTDTQYF | TGCGCCAGCAGCTTGACAGGCCTGGGCACAGATACGCAGTATTTT
TRBD2 | 17 | TRBJ2-2 | TRBV9 | - | CASSVTRTSGNTGELFF | TGTGCCAGCAGCGTAACCCGGACTAGCGGGAACACCGGGGAGCTGTTTTTT
- | 13 | TRBJ1-1 | TRBV11-1 | - | CASSLWEATEAFF | TGTGCCAGCAGCTTATGGGAGGCCACTGAAGCTTTCTTT
- | 11 | TRBJ2-5 | TRBV12-3/TRBV12-4 | many | CASSSGETQYF | TGCGCCAGCAGCTCCGGCGAGACCCAGTACTTC
- | 14 | TRBJ1-2 | TRBV7-9 | once | CASSLETKEYGYTF | TGTGCCAGCAGCTTAGAGACCAAAGAATATGGCTACACCTTC
- | 18 | TRBJ2-7 | TRBV6-5 | - | CASSYSSAAEYTSYEQYF | TGTGCCAGCAGTTACTCATCGGCAGCAGAATACACATCCTACGAGCAGTACTTC
- | 14 | TRBJ2-7 | TRBV27 | few | CASSLPGPTYEQYF | TGTGCCAGCAGTTTACCGGGACCGACCTACGAGCAGTACTTC
- | 14 | TRBJ2-7 | TRBV4-1 | medium-sized | CASSLGQHSYEQYF | TGCGCCAGCAGCCTTGGACAGCACTCCTACGAGCAGTACTTC
- | 14 | TRBJ1-1 | TRBV9 | - | CASSPRTGEAEAFF | TGTGCCAGCAGCCCGCGGACGGGGGAGGCTGAAGCTTTCTTT
- | 13 | TRBJ2-3 | TRBV24-1 | - | CATSDPSTDTQYF | TGTGCCACCAGTGATCCCAGCACAGATACGCAGTATTTT
- | 12 | TRBJ2-7 | TRBV7-2 | - | CASSRGSYEQYF | TGTGCCAGCAGCCGCGGTTCCTACGAGCAGTACTTC